This entry lists 20 T cell receptor beta chains sequenced from one sample in a study of T cell responses to AZD1222 COVID-19 vaccine. Here immunoSEQ multiplex PCR was the method, and the copy in TCRdb shows in-frame clones only, minus some. Of 140,000 or so clones listed, about 92% are singletons. This sample comprised peripheral blood, obtained 28 days after the second AZD1222 dose. The receptors come from an adult who received the AZD1222 COVID-19 vaccine.

The rearrangement joins TRBV14 to TRBJ2-5; TRBD2 agrees at 14 bases. The CDR3 sequence is 16 residues long. The J segment lost 5 bases and the V segment lost 4 bases, leaving 6 bases of the junction unmatched. Germline V CDR1 and CDR2: SGHDN, FVKESK. The CDR3 region is CASSLGLAGGRETQYF. Here the CDR3 DNA reads TGTGCCAGCAGCCTCGGACTAGCGGGAGGTCGGGAGACCCAGTACTTC.

The gene calls are TRBV2 and TRBJ1-5, with D hard to call. Per the germline V gene, CDR1 is SNHLY and CDR2 is FYNNEI. The CDR3 has 16 amino acids. With 4 bases removed from V and 0 bases from J, the gap between germline ends came to 13 bases. The CDR3 loop reads CASSGGRPDSNQPQHF. Written as DNA, the CDR3 is TGTGCCAGCAGTGGAGGCAGACCTGATAGCAATCAGCCCCAGCATTTT.

V usage is TRBV7-8 and J usage is TRBJ2-3, with D perhaps matching TRBD2 (6 bases). The CDR3 runs to 13 residues. V was pared by 6 bases and J by 3 bases, with 10 bases between. In germline, CDR1 is SGHVS, CDR2 FQNEAQ. In DNA, the CDR3 is TGTGCCAGCAGACCGGGAGCTACAGATACGCAGTATTTT. It translates to CASRPGATDTQYF.

The gene calls are TRBV19 and TRBJ2-1; unclear D gene. CDR3 length: 15 residues. Germline V gene sequence: CDR1 LNHDA, CDR2 SQIVND (reference sequence). With 1 base removed from V and 2 bases from J, the gap between germline ends came to 9 bases. The chain's CDR3 is CASSIGGPPYNEQFF. In nucleotides, the CDR3 is TGTGCCAGTAGTATAGGAGGCCCTCCCTACAATGAGCAGTTCTTC.

The J gene is TRBJ2-1, the V gene TRBV18; 12 positions agree with TRBD2. V lost 3 bases and J lost 9; bases outside the gene matches: 9. The CDR3 runs 16 residues. CDR1 KGHSH and CDR2 LQKENI come from the germline V gene. In DNA, the CDR3 is TGTGCCAGCTCACCGTCTAGCGGGAGGGCTCCCACTGAGCAGTTCTTC. Protein sequence: CASSPSSGRAPTEQFF. The full variable domain, completed using reference TRBV18 and TRBJ2-1, is NAGVMQNPRHLVRRRGQEARLRCSPMKGHSHVYWYRQLPEEGLKFMVYLQKENIIDESGMPKERFSAEFPKEGPSILRIQQVVRGDSAAYFCASSPSSGRAPTEQFFGPGTRLTVL.

V gene TRBV7-8 combines with J gene TRBJ1-5, with 7 bases lining up with TRBD1. The ends lost 0 bases at V and 5 bases at J; junction bases unmatched: 1. Germline V gene lookup returns CDR1 SGHVS and CDR2 FQNEAQ. The CDR3 sequence is 14 residues long. The CDR3 is CASSLAGGDQPQHF. The CDR3 DNA reads as TGTGCCAGCAGCTTAGCAGGGGGCGATCAGCCCCAGCATTTT.

V usage is TRBV4-2 and J usage is TRBJ2-1; D unclear. The V end was cut by 5 bases, the J end by 5 bases, with 19 bases between. CDR1 LGHNA and CDR2 YNFKEQ come from the germline V gene. CDR3 length: 16 amino acids. CDR3 DNA: TGTGCCAGCAGCTCCTCCGGGTTTCCCACGGACAATGAGCAGTTCTTC. Translated, it gives CASSSSGFPTDNEQFF.

The chain recombines TRBV19 with TRBJ1-1; no reliable D call. Per the germline V gene, CDR1 is LNHDA and CDR2 is SQIVND (reference sequence). The V gene lost 6 bases and the J gene lost 6 bases, with 8 bases spanning the gap. This CDR3 spans 11 amino acids. CDR3 in amino acids: CASSQTAEAFF. As DNA, the CDR3 is TGTGCCAGTAGCCAAACAGCTGAAGCTTTCTTT. Based on the CDR3 plus reference TRBV19 and TRBJ1-1, the full variable domain is DGGITQSPKYLFRKEGQNVTLSCEQNLNHDAMYWYRQDPGQGLRLIYYSQIVNDFQKGDIAEGYSVSREKKESFPLTVTSAQKNPTAFYLCASSQTAEAFFGQGTRLTVV.

This chain uses TRBV7-9 with TRBJ1-1; D ambiguous. This CDR3 has 12 amino acids. Germline values: CDR1 SEHNR, CDR2 FQNEAQ (reference sequence). V was pared by 3 bases and J by 3 bases, with 5 bases between. CDR3 nucleotide sequence: TGTGCCAGCAGCTTGGAGGACACTGAAGCTTTCTTT. This sequence encodes CASSLEDTEAFF.

This clone has a single count. The chain combines TRBV19 with TRBJ2-7; 9 bases align to TRBD1. Trimming at V came to 9 bases and at J to 6 bases, leaving 15 bases not matched to a gene. There are 15 residues in the CDR3. CDR1 is LNHDA, CDR2 SQIVND, per germline (reference sequence). The CDR3 nucleotides read TGTGCCAGCCGAACAGAGGGACAGGGTACGGCCGAGCAGTACTTC. Amino acids: CASRTEGQGTAEQYF.

The chain carries TRBV30 and TRBJ1-2; no firm D call. Germline CDR1 is GTSNPN and CDR2 is SVGIG (reference sequence). V lost 1 base and J lost 2, with 11 bases in between. The CDR3 is 14 amino acids. In DNA, the CDR3 is TGTGCCTGGAGTGCGTCCCCTGGGAACTATGGCTACACCTTC. It translates to CAWSASPGNYGYTF.

J is TRBJ2-7 and V is TRBV5-5; TRBD2 matches at 13 bases. J gave up 2 bases and V 4 bases, and 3 bases lay outside the gene matches. The CDR3 runs to 15 residues. Germline CDR1 SGHKS, CDR2 YYEKEE (reference sequence). The CDR3 coding sequence is TGTGCCAGCAGCCTCACTAGCGGGAGGGCCTACGAGCAGTACTTC. Protein product: CASSLTSGRAYEQYF.

The chain uses TRBV12-3 or TRBV12-4 and TRBJ2-1; tentatively, D is TRBD1 (6 bases). The CDR3 runs 12 residues. Trimming took 6 bases from V and 4 from J, leaving 7 bases between them. CDR3 bases: TGTGCCAGCAGGACAGGTTACAATGAGCAGTTCTTC. Its translation is CASRTGYNEQFF.

The chain joins TRBV30 to TRBJ2-3; the D gene is possibly TRBD1 (6 bases). V gave up 1 base and J gave up 0 bases, with 11 bases separating them. The CDR3 sequence is 15 residues long. The germline V gene encodes CDR1 GTSNPN and CDR2 SVGIG (reference sequence). The CDR3 loop reads CAWSGDTDSTDTQYF. For the CDR3, the DNA is TGTGCCTGGAGTGGGGACACAGATAGCACAGATACGCAGTATTTT.

This clone was picked up a small number of times. V gene TRBV19 combines with J gene TRBJ2-7, with a tentative D call TRBD2 (6 bases). The CDR3 runs to 13 residues. Germline V gene sequence: CDR1 LNHDA, CDR2 SQIVND (reference sequence). The V end lost 3 bases, the J end lost 5 bases, and 11 bases lay between the germline ends. The CDR3 coding sequence is TGTGCCAGTAGTATCGCGGGGTTCAACGAGCAGTACTTC. This encodes CASSIAGFNEQYF.

This chain uses TRBV5-6 with TRBJ1-2; 8 bases agree with TRBD1. CDR1 SGHDT and CDR2 YYEEEE come from the germline V gene. This CDR3 is 18 amino acids long. The V and J ends lost 0 bases and 1 base, in that order; junction bases with no gene match: 11. The CDR3: CASSLGPGQESYNYGYTF. CDR3 coding DNA: TGTGCCAGCAGCTTGGGGCCGGGACAGGAGAGTTATAACTATGGCTACACCTTC.

The chain combines TRBV6-2 or TRBV6-3 with TRBJ1-1; D gene ambiguous. V lost 0 bases and J lost 2, with 16 bases in between. Germline values: CDR1 MNHEY, CDR2 SVGEGT. This CDR3 has 17 amino acids. In nucleotides, the CDR3 is TGTGCCAGCAGTTACTCGGCAGTCCAAGCCTTCAACACTGAAGCTTTCTTT. Amino acid sequence: CASSYSAVQAFNTEAFF.

The chain couples TRBV30 to TRBJ2-1; 8 bases line up with TRBD2. Germline loops: CDR1 GTSNPN, CDR2 SVGIG (reference sequence). The CDR3 is 13 amino acids. V trimming: 4 bases; J trimming: 7 bases; junction bases outside the gene matches: 6. The CDR3 coding sequence is TGTGCCTGGAATAGCGGGATAGGGAATGAGCAGTTCTTC. This gives the protein CAWNSGIGNEQFF.

This chain joins TRBV3-1 (or the pseudogene TRBV3-2) and TRBJ2-5; 7 positions agree with TRBD1. After removal of 8 bases from V and 5 bases from J, the junction contained 8 bases not matched to a gene. CDR1 and CDR2 (germline): LGHDT, YNNKEL (reference sequence). The CDR3 runs to 13 residues. CDR3 residues: CASLDRWSETQYF. In DNA, the CDR3 is TGTGCCAGCCTGGACAGGTGGAGCGAGACCCAGTACTTC.

The chain recombines TRBV4-2 with TRBJ2-1; TRBD1 matches at 8 bases. Germline lookup yields CDR1 LGHNA and CDR2 YNFKEQ. This CDR3 comprises 12 residues. Trimming cost V 2 bases and J 10 bases; bases outside gene matches: 1. Here the CDR3 DNA reads TGTGCCAGCAGCCAAAGGACAGGGGAGCAGTTCTTC. Its translation: CASSQRTGEQFF.